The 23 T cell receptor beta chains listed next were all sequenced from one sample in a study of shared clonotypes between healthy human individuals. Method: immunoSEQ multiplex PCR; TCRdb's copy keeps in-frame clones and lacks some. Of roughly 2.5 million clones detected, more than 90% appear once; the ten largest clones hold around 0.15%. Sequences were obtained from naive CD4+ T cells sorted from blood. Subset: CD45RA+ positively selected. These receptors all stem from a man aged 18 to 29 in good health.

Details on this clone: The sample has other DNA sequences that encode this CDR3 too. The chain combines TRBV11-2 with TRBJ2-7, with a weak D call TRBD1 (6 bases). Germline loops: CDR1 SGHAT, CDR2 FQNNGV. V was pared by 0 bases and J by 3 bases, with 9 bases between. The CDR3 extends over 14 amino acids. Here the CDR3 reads CASSLDRGSYEQYF. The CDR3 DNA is TGTGCCAGCAGCTTAGACAGGGGCAGCTACGAGCAGTACTTC.

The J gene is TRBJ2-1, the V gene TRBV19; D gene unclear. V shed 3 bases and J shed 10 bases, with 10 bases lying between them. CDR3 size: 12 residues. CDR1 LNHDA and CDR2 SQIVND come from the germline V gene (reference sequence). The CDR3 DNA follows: TGTGCCAGTAGTATGGCACTCCGCGAGCAGTTCTTC. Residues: CASSMALREQFF. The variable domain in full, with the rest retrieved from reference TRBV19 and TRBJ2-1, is DGGITQSPKYLFRKEGQNVTLSCEQNLNHDAMYWYRQDPGQGLRLIYYSQIVNDFQKGDIAEGYSVSREKKESFPLTVTSAQKNPTAFYLCASSMALREQFFGPGTRLTVL.

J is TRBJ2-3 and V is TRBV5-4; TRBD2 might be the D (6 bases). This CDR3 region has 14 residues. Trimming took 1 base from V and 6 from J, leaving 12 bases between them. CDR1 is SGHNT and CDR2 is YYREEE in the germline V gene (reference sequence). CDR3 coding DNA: TGTGCCAGCAGCTTGCCAGGGACTTTGGATACGCAGTATTTT. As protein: CASSLPGTLDTQYF.

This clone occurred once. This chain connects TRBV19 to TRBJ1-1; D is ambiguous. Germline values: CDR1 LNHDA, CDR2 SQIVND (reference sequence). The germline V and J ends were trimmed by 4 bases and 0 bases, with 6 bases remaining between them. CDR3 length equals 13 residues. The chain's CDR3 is CASSNELNTEAFF. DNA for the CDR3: TGTGCCAGTAGTAATGAACTGAACACTGAAGCTTTCTTT.

As DNA, the CDR3 is TGTGCCTGGACTAGCGGGATTTGGGACGAGCAGTACTTC. Residues: CAWTSGIWDEQYF. The chain combines TRBV30 with TRBJ2-7; 9 positions match TRBD2. Germline lookup yields CDR1 GTSNPN and CDR2 SVGIG (reference sequence). The CDR3 extends over 13 amino acids. V was pared by 4 bases and J by 5 bases, with 6 bases of the junction left unmatched.

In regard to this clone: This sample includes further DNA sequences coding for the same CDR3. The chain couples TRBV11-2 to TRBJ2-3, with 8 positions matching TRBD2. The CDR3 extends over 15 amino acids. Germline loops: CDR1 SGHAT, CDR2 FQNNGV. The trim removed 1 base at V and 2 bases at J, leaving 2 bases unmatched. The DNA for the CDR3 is TGTGCCAGCAGCTTAGGACTAGCGAACACAGATACGCAGTATTTT. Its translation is CASSLGLANTDTQYF.

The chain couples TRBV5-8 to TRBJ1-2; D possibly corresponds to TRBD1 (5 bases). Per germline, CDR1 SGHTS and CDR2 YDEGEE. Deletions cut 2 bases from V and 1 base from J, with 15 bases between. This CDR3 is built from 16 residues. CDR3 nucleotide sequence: TGTGCCAGCAGCTTTGGGCCTAATGGGGGTAACTATGGCTACACCTTC. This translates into CASSFGPNGGNYGYTF.

The DNA of the CDR3 is TGTGCCAGCAGCCATGACAGTGGGGGAAGCACCGGGGAGCTGTTTTTT. Translating gives CASSHDSGGSTGELFF. The chain uses TRBV14 and TRBJ2-2; D possibly uses TRBD1 or TRBD2 (5 bases each). V was clipped by 3 bases and J by 4 bases, with 15 bases between them. There are 16 residues in the CDR3. The germline CDR1 and CDR2 sequences are SGHDN and FVKESK.

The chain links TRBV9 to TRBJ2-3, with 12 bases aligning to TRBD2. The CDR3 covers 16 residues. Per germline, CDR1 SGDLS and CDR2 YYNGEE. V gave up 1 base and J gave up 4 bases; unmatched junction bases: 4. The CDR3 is CASSVLAGGGPDTQYF. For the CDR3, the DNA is TGTGCCAGCAGCGTACTAGCGGGAGGGGGGCCAGATACGCAGTATTTT.

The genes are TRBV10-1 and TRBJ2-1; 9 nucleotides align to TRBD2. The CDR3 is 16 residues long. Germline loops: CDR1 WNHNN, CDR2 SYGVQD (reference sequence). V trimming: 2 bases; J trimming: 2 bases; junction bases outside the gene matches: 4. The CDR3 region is CASSERSGGTYNEQFF. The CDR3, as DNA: TGCGCCAGCAGTGAGCGGAGCGGGGGGACCTACAATGAGCAGTTCTTC.

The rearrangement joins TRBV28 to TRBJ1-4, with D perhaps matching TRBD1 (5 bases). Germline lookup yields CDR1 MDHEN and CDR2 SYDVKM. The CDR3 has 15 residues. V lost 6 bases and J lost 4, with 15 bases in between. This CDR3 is CASRRRGLDNEKLFF. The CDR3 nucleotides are TGTGCCAGCAGGCGGCGGGGCCTCGATAATGAAAAACTGTTTTTT.

For the CDR3, the DNA is TGTGCCAGCTCACCCCCGGGACAGGGGGTAAATAATGAGCAGTTCTTC. Translation: CASSPPGQGVNNEQFF. The V call is TRBV18, the J call TRBJ2-1; 11 nucleotides agree with TRBD1. The CDR3 contains 16 residues. The V segment lost 3 bases and the J segment 7 bases; nucleotides outside the gene matches: 8. Germline V gives CDR1 KGHSH, CDR2 LQKENI.

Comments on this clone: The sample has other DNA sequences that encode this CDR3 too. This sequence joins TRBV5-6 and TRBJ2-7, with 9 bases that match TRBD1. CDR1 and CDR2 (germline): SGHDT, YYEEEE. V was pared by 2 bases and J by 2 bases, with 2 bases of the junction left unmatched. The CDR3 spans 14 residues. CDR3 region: CASSLGDRAYEQYF. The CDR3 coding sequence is TGTGCCAGCAGCTTAGGGGACAGGGCCTACGAGCAGTACTTC.

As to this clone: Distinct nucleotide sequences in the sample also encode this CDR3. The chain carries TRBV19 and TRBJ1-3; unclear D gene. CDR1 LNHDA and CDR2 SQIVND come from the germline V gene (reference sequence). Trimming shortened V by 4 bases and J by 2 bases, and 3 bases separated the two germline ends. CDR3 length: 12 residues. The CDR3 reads CASSTTGNTIYF. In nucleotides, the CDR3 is TGTGCCAGTAGTACCACTGGAAACACCATATATTTT.

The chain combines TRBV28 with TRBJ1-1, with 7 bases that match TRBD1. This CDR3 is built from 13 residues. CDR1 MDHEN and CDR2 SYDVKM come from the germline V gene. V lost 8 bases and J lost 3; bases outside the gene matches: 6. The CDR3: CASRPGGYTEAFF. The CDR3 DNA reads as TGTGCCAGCCGGCCAGGGGGGTACACTGAAGCTTTCTTT.

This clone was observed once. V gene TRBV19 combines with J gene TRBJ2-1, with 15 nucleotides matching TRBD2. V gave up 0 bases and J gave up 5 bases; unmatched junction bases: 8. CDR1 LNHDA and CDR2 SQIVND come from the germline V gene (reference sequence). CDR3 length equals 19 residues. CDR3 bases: TGTGCCAGTAGTATAGAGGGACTAGCGGGAGGATGGGGGAACAATGAGCAGTTCTTC. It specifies CASSIEGLAGGWGNNEQFF.

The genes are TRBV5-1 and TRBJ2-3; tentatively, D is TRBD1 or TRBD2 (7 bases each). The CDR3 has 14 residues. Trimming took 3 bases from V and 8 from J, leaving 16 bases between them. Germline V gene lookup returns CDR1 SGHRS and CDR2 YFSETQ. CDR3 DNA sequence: TGCGCCAGCAGCTCGGTGACAGGGAGGGCTACGCAGTATTTT. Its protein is CASSSVTGRATQYF.

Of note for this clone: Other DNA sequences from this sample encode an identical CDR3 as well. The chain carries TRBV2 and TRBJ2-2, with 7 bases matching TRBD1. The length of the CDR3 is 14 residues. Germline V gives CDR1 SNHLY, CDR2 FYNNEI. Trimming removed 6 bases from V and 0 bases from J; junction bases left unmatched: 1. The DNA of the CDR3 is TGTGCCAGCAGGGGGACAGCGAACACCGGGGAGCTGTTTTTT. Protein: CASRGTANTGELFF.

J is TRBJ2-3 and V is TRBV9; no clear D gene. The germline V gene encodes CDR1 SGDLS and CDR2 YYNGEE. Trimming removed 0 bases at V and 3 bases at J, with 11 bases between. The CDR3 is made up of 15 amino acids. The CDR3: CASSVDHIATDTQYF. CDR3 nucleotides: TGTGCCAGCAGCGTAGATCATATTGCGACAGATACGCAGTATTTT.

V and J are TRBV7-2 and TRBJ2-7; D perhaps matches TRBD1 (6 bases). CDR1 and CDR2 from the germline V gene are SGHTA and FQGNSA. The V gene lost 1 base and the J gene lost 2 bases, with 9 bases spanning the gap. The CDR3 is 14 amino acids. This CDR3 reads CASSLEPGAYEQYF. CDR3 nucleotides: TGTGCCAGCAGCTTAGAACCAGGGGCCTACGAGCAGTACTTC.

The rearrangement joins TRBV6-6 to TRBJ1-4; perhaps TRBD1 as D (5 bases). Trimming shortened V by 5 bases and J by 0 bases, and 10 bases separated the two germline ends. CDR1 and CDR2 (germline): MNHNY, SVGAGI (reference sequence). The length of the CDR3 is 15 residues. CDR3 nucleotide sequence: TGTGCCAGCAGTCGACAGCCTTCAACTAATGAAAAACTGTTTTTT. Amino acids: CASSRQPSTNEKLFF.

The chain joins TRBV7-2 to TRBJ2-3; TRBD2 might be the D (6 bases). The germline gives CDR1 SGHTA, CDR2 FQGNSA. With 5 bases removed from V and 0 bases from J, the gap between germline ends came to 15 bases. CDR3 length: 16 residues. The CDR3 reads CASSGISGGSTDTQYF. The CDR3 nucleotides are TGTGCCAGCAGCGGGATTAGCGGCGGTAGCACAGATACGCAGTATTTT.

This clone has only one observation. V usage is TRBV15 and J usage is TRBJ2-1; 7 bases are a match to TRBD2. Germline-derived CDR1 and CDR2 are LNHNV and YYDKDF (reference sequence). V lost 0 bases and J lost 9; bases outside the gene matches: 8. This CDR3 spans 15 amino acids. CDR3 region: CATSRDPGLVAEQFF. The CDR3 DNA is TGTGCCACCAGCAGAGACCCCGGACTAGTGGCTGAGCAGTTCTTC. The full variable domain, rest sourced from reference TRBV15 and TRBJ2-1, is DAMVIQNPRYQVTQFGKPVTLSCSQTLNHNVMYWYQQKSSQAPKLLFHYYDKDFNNEADTPDNFQSRRPNTSFCFLDIRSPGLGDTAMYLCATSRDPGLVAEQFFGPGTRLTVL.